The present TCR beta chain was sequenced within a study of Ad26.COV2.S vaccination and SARS-CoV-2 variants. Study at large: Enrolled in COV1001, the donor was in the Ad26.COV2.S trial arm, which received the vaccine. Intramuscular Ad26.COV2.S at 5x10^10 or 1x10^11 viral particles. Regarding the study as a whole: The authors reported substantial breadth in spike-specific CD8+ and CD4+ T cell responses after vaccination.

Sequencing used immunoSEQ multiplex PCR; TCRdb keeps in-frame clones, though not all of them. The sample contains about 480,000 clones, roughly nine tenths of which appear only once. This CDR3 contains 11 residues. The V end lost 3 bases, the J end lost 4 bases, and 3 bases lay between the germline ends. The germline V gene has CDR1 SGHDT and CDR2 YYEEEE. Concerning this clone: The antigen is undetermined.

Described treatment: over 15 received Ad26.COV2.S at low or high dose, single or two shots; roughly 5 received placebo; per-sample allocation not given. Samples were taken on day 63 after the first vaccine or placebo injection. It was an adult aged 18-55 years in Boston who was the donor. Sequencing used peripheral blood, obtained in a trial of Ad26.COV2.S vaccine versus placebo. The TCR comes from a person aged 18-65 years who received the Ad26.COV2.S COVID-19 vaccine or a placebo. The gene calls are TRBV5-6 and TRBJ2-3, with unresolved D. DNA of the CDR3: TGTGCCAGCAGCTACTCAGATACGCAGTATTTT. Protein sequence: CASSYSDTQYF.